This TCR beta chain was recovered during a study of OX40 agonist ivuxolimab in advanced cancers. Profiled with immunoSEQ multiplex PCR; TCRdb holds only in-frame clones, not every one. The sample has 80,000 or so clones, roughly 92% seen once; the top ten hold about 0.7%. Sequencing used CD4+ or CD8+ T cells sorted from blood, obtained in a trial of the OX40 agonist ivuxolimab. The TCR sequence derives from an adult with an advanced solid tumor such as melanoma, head and neck, liver or kidney cancer.

CDR3 sequence (DNA): TGTGCCAGCTCACCCACCGGGACAGGGGCCCACGAGCAGTACTTC. It codes for CASSPTGTGAHEQYF. The rearrangement links TRBV18 to TRBJ2-7; 10 bases match TRBD1. The J segment lost 5 bases and the V segment lost 3 bases, leaving 7 bases of the junction unmatched. Per the germline V gene, CDR1 is KGHSH and CDR2 is LQKENI. This CDR3 has 15 residues.